The text below deals with one T cell receptor (beta chain). Antigen specificity is unknown. The germline CDR1 and CDR2 sequences are SGHDT and YYEEEE. Germline trimming cut 4 bases from V and 11 bases from J; bases unmatched to any gene: 6. This CDR3 is built from 13 residues. The method was immunoSEQ multiplex PCR; TCRdb's version includes in-frame clones alone and lacks a portion of them. This table holds roughly 100,000 clones, nearly 95% found once. The data stem from a study of T cell responses to AZD1222 COVID-19 vaccine. Findings and caveats of the study: Among spike-specific TCRs, nearly half reportedly target unmutated variant regions. In a largely white British group with more females than males, clonal diversity was possibly underestimated.

The TCR was taken from an adult in good health. The V and J genes are TRBV5-6 and TRBJ2-1, with 10 nucleotides matching TRBD2. The source material was peripheral blood, sampled on day 0 of AZD1222 vaccination. The CDR3 nucleotides are TGTGCCAGCAGCGAAGGGACTAGCGCTAAGCAGTTCTTC. Its protein is CASSEGTSAKQFF.